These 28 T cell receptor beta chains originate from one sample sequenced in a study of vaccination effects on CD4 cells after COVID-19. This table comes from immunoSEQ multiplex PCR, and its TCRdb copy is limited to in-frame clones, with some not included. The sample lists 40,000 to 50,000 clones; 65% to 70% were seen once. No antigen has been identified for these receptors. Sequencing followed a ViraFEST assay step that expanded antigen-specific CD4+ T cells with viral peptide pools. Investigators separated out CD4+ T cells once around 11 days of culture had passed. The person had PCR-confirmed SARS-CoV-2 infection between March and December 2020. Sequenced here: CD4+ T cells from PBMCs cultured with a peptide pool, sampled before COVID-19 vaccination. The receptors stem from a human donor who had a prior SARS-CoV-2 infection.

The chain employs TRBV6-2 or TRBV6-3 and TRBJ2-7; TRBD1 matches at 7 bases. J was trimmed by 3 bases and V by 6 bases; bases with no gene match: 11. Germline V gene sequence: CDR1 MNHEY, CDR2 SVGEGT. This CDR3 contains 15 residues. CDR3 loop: CASSRWEGGSYEQYF. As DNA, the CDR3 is TGTGCCAGCAGCAGGTGGGAAGGGGGCAGCTACGAGCAGTACTTC.

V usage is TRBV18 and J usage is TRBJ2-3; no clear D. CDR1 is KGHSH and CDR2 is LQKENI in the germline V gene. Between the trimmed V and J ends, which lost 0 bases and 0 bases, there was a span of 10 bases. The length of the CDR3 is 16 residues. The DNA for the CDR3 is TGTGCCAGCTCACCACCGAGTTTGTCTAGCACAGATACGCAGTATTTT. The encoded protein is CASSPPSLSSTDTQYF.

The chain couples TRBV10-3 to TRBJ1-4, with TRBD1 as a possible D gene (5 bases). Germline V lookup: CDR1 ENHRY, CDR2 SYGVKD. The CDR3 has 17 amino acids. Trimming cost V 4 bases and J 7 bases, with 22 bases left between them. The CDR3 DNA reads TGTGCCATCAGTGCCCACTTGAGGGACCCAGGGAGTGAAAAACTGTTTTTT. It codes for CAISAHLRDPGSEKLFF.

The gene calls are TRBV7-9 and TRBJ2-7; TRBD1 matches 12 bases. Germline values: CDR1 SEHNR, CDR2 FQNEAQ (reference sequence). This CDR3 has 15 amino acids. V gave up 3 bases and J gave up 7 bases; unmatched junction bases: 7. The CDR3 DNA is TGTGCCAGCAGCTTTGGGACAGGGGGCGAGTCTGAGCAGTACTTC. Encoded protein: CASSFGTGGESEQYF.

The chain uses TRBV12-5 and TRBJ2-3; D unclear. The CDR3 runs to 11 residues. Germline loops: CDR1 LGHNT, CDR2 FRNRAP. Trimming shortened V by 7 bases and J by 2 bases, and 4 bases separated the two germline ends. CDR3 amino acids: CASAITDTQYF. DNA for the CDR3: TGTGCTAGTGCCATCACAGATACGCAGTATTTT.

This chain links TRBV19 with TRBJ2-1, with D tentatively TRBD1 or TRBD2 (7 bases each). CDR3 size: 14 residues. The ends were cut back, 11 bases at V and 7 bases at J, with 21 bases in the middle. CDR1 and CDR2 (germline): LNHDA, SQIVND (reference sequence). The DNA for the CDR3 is TGTGCCTCCCGACTGGCAGGGGGGGCGAATGAGCAGTTCTTC. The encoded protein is CASRLAGGANEQFF.

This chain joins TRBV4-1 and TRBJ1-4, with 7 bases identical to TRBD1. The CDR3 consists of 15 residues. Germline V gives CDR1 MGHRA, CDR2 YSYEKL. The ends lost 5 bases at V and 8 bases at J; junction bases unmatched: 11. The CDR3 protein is CASSNFRQGGEKLFF. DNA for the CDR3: TGCGCCAGCAGCAACTTCCGACAGGGTGGCGAAAAACTGTTTTTT.

In nucleotides, the CDR3 is TGCGCCAGCAGCTCTCGGGGGGGACTAGCGAACGGGGAGCTGTTTTTT. It translates to CASSSRGGLANGELFF. V and J are TRBV5-1 and TRBJ2-2; 10 bases map to TRBD2. The germline V gene has CDR1 SGHRS and CDR2 YFSETQ. The ends lost 3 bases at V and 7 bases at J; junction bases unmatched: 9. The CDR3 runs to 16 residues.

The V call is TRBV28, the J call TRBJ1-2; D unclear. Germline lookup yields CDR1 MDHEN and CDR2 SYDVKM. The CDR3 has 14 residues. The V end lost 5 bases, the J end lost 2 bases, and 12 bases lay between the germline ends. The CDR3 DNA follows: TGTGCCAGCAGTATCGCGAGGGCAAACTATGGCTACACCTTC. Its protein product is CASSIARANYGYTF.

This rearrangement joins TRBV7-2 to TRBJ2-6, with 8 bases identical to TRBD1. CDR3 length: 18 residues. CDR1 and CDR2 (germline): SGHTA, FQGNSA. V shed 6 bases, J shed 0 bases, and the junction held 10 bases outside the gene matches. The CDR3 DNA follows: TGTGCCAGCAGAGGGCCCCTTGGACAGGGCTCTGGGGCCAACGTCCTGACTTTC. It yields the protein CASRGPLGQGSGANVLTF.

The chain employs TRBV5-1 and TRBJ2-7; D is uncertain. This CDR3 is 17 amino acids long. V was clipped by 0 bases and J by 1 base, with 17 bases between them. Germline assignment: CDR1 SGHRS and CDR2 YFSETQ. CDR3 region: CASSLGPPRPLSYEQYF. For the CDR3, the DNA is TGCGCCAGCAGCTTGGGGCCCCCGAGACCCTTGTCCTACGAGCAGTACTTC.

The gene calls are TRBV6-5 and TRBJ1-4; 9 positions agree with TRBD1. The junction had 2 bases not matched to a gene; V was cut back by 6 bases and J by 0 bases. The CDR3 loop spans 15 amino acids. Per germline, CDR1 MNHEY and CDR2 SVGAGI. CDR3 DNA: TGTGCCAGCAGCAGACAGGGGGCAACTAATGAAAAACTGTTTTTT. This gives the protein CASSRQGATNEKLFF.

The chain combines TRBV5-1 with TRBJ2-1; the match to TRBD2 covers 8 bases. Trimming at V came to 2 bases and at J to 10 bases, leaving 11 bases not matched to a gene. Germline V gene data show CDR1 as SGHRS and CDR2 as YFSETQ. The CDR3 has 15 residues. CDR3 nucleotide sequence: TGCGCCAGCAGCTTCTCAGCGGGGGAGGTTGGGGAGCAGTTCTTC. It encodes CASSFSAGEVGEQFF.

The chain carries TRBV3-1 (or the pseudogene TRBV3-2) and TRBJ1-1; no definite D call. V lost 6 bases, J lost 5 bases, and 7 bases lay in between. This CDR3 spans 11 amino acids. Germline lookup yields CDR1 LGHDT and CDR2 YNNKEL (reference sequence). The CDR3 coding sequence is TGTGCCAGCAGTGTCGGGACTGAAGCTTTCTTT. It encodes CASSVGTEAFF.

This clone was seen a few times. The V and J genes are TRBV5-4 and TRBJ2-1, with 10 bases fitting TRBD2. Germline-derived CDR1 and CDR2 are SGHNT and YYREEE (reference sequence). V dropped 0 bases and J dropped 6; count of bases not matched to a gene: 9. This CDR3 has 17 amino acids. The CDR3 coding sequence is TGTGCCAGCAGCTTGGCTCTAGCGGGGGTAGGGAGCAATGAGCAGTTCTTC. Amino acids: CASSLALAGVGSNEQFF.

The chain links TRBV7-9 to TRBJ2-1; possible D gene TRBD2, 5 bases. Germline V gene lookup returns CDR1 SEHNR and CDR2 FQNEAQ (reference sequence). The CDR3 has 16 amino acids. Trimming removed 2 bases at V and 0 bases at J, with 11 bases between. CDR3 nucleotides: TGTGCCAGCAGCTTATGGCTCGCGGGCTCCTACAATGAGCAGTTCTTC. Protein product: CASSLWLAGSYNEQFF.

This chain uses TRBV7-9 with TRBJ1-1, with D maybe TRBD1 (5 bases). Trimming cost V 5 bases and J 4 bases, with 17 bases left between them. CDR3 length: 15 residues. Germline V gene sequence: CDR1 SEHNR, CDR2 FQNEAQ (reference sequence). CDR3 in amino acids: CASSIAQGVSTEAFF. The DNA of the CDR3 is TGTGCCAGCAGCATCGCGCAGGGTGTTAGCACTGAAGCTTTCTTT.

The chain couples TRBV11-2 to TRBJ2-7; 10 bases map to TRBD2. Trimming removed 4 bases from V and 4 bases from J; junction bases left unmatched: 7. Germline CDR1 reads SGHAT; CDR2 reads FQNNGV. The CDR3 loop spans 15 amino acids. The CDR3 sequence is CASSSRLAGYYEQYF. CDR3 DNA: TGTGCCAGCAGCTCCAGACTAGCGGGTTATTACGAGCAGTACTTC.

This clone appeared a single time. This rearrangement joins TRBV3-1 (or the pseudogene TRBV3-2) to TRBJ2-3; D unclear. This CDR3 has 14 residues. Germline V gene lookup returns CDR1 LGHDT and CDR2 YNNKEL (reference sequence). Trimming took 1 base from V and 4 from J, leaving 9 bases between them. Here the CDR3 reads CASSQASSPDTQYF. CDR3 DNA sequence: TGTGCCAGCAGCCAAGCCAGTAGCCCAGATACGCAGTATTTT.

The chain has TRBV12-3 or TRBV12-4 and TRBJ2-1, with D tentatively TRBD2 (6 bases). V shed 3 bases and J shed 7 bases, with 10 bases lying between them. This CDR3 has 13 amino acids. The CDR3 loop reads CASSFSRGNEQFF. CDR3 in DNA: TGTGCCAGCAGTTTCTCCCGGGGGAATGAGCAGTTCTTC.

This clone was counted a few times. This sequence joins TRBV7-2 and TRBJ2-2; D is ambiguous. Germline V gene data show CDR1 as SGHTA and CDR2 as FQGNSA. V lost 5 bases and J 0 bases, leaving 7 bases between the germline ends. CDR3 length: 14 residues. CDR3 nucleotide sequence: TGTGCCAGCAGCCAGACACCGAACACCGGGGAGCTGTTTTTT. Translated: CASSQTPNTGELFF.

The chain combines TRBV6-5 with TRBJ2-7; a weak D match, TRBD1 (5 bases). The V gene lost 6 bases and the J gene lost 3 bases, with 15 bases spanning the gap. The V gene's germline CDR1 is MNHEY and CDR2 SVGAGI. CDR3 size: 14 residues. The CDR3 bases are TGTGCCAGCAGCCGACAGCCCTGGGACTACGAGCAGTACTTC. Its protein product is CASSRQPWDYEQYF.

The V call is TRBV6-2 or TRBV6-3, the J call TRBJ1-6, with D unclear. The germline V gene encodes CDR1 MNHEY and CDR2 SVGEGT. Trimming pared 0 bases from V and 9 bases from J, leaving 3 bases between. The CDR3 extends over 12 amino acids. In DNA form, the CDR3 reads TGTGCCAGCAGTTACTCGGGTTCACCCCTCCACTTT. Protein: CASSYSGSPLHF.

The CDR3 protein is CSVDETGGKADTQYF. Written as DNA, the CDR3 is TGCAGCGTTGACGAGACAGGGGGAAAAGCAGATACGCAGTATTTT. The V gene is TRBV29-1, the J gene TRBJ2-3; 9 bases match TRBD1. Germline CDR1 reads SQVTM; CDR2 reads ANQGSEA. The CDR3 has 15 amino acids. V gave up 3 bases and J gave up 4 bases; unmatched junction bases: 8.

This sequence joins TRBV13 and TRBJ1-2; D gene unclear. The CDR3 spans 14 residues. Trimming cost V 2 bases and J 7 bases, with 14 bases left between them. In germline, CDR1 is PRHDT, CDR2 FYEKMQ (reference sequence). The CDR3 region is CASSLKPLGSGYTF. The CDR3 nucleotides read TGTGCCAGCAGCTTAAAGCCCTTGGGGAGTGGCTACACCTTC.

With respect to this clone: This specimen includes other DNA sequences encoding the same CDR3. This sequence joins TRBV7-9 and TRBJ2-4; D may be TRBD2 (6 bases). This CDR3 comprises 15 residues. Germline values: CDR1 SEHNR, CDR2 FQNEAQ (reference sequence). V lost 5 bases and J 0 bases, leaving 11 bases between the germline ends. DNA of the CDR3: TGTGCCAGCAGCCTCGTGGGGGGAGCCAAAAACATTCAGTACTTC. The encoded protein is CASSLVGGAKNIQYF.

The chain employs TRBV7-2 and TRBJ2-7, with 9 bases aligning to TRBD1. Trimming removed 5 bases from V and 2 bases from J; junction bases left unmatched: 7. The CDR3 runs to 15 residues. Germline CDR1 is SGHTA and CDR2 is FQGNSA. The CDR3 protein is CASSLGQGTTYEQYF. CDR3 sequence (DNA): TGTGCCAGCAGCCTCGGACAGGGGACTACCTACGAGCAGTACTTC.

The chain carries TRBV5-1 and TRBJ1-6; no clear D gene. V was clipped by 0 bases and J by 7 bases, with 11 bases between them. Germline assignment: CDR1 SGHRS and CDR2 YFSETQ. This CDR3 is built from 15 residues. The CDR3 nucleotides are TGCGCCAGCAGCTTGGGGCCTCGGGGAAATTCACCCCTCCACTTT. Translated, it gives CASSLGPRGNSPLHF. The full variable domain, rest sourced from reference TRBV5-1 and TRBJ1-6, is KAGVTQTPRYLIKTRGQQVTLSCSPISGHRSVSWYQQTPGQGLQFLFEYFSETQRNKGNFPGRFSGRQFSNSRSEMNVSTLELGDSALYLCASSLGPRGNSPLHFGNGTRLTVT.